This T cell receptor (beta chain) was sequenced for a study of shared clonotypes between healthy human individuals. Across the whole study: Aged 18 to 49, the donors were two women and three men. Study observations and caveats: Around 5% of naive CD4 clonotypes were common to a handful of donors.

Comments on this clone: The antigen is unknown. The identical CDR3 is also encoded by other nucleotide sequences in the sample.

Using immunoSEQ multiplex PCR, the repertoire was profiled, and TCRdb retains in-frame clones only, with some absent. The sample lists 2 million to 2.5 million clones, roughly 93% seen once, with 0.39% in the top ten. Every contributor of samples was a Caucasian grown-up residing in Nashville, Tennessee. Germline V gives CDR1 SGHTA, CDR2 FQGTGA. CDR3 size: 14 residues. V trimming: 2 bases; J trimming: 5 bases; junction bases outside the gene matches: 5. This clonotype originated in a man between 18 and 35 years old in good health. Some clones in this sample may be carry-over from other donors' samples. V usage is TRBV7-3 and J usage is TRBJ2-5; 7 bases align to TRBD1. Material: naive CD4+ T cells from PBMCs. Indicated subset: CD45RA+ positively selected. CDR3 DNA sequence: TGTGCCAGCAGCTTATCAGGGGGAGAGGAGACCCAGTACTTC. It is translated as CASSLSGGEETQYF.